This note documents a single T cell receptor (beta chain) sequence. In the original analysis: Counts of nucleated cells, estimated from reference gene primer amplification, were obtained. TCRdb's copy holds only in-frame clones and misses some; the assay was immunoSEQ multiplex PCR. V and J calls and clone size are copied from that table; D and trimming were computed from the DNA. The sample includes more than 150,000 clones, about four fifths of them seen just once. This sample stems from a study of blood T cell repertoires in COVID-19. The receptor was isolated from a woman older than 75 with acute or convalescent COVID-19. The sequenced sample was peripheral blood.

The CDR3 region is CATRQTGAGANVLTF. The CDR3 DNA reads TGTGCCACACGCCAAACCGGAGCTGGGGCCAACGTCCTGACTTTC. V gene TRBV19 combines with J gene TRBJ2-6; no reliable D call. The V and J ends lost 10 bases and 2 bases respectively, with 15 bases between them. CDR3 length: 15 residues. CDR1 and CDR2 from the germline V gene are LNHDA and SQIVND (reference sequence).